The next 11 T cell receptor beta chains were all read from a single sample in a study of blood T cell repertoires in COVID-19. Only in-frame clones appear in the TCRdb table, and some are missing; sequencing was by immunoSEQ multiplex PCR. This repertoire shows about 230,000 clones, roughly 84% found once; its top ten account for about 8%. The sample taken for sequencing was peripheral blood. These receptors originate from a woman between 50 and 59 years old with acute or convalescent COVID-19.

CDR3 region: CASSGDRPTYEQYF. CDR3 bases: TGTGCCAGCAGTGGGGACAGACCTACCTACGAGCAGTACTTC. V is TRBV2 and J is TRBJ2-7; 7 bases line up with TRBD1. The CDR3 spans 14 residues. Losses at the gene ends were 4 bases for V and 2 bases for J; bases not matched to a gene: 5. The V gene's germline CDR1 is SNHLY and CDR2 FYNNEI.

The chain joins TRBV29-1 to TRBJ2-7, with D possibly TRBD2 on 5 matching bases. This CDR3 comprises 13 residues. Germline CDR1 is SQVTM and CDR2 is ANQGSEA. The V and J ends lost 5 bases and 5 bases respectively, with 16 bases between them. The CDR3, as DNA: TGCAGCGTTCGCGGGCCGTCTTTGGACGAGCAGTACTTC. Translated, it gives CSVRGPSLDEQYF.

The V gene is TRBV29-1, the J gene TRBJ2-3; TRBD2 is a possible D gene (6 bases). Germline-derived CDR1 and CDR2 are SQVTM and ANQGSEA. The CDR3 contains 13 residues. V was shortened by 1 base and J by 4 bases, with 9 bases between the two germline ends. CDR3 in amino acids: CSVEGREPDTQYF. The CDR3 DNA reads as TGCAGCGTTGAAGGCCGGGAGCCAGATACGCAGTATTTT.

The rearrangement links TRBV28 to TRBJ1-6; TRBD1 matches at 9 bases. Losses at the gene ends were 5 bases for V and 0 bases for J; bases not matched to a gene: 2. Germline loops: CDR1 MDHEN, CDR2 SYDVKM. The CDR3 sequence is 16 residues long. CDR3 DNA: TGTGCCAGCAGTACAGGGGGCGTCTCCTATAATTCACCCCTCCACTTT. It translates to CASSTGGVSYNSPLHF. The complete variable domain, with remaining parts taken from reference TRBV28 and TRBJ1-6, reads DVKVTQSSRYLVKRTGEKVFLECVQDMDHENMFWYRQDPGLGLRLIYFSYDVKMKEKGDIPEGYSVSREKKERFSLILESASTNQTSMYLCASSTGGVSYNSPLHFGNGTRLTVT.

The CDR3 here is CASSRFGTDYEQYF. Here the CDR3 DNA reads TGTGCCAGCAGTCGGTTCGGGACAGACTACGAGCAGTACTTC. This chain uses TRBV27 with TRBJ2-7; 7 positions agree with TRBD1. This CDR3 is 14 amino acids long. CDR1 and CDR2 (germline): MNHEY, SMNVEV (reference sequence). V was clipped by 5 bases and J by 3 bases; unmatched bases: 7.

J is TRBJ1-5 and V is TRBV2; 8 bases match TRBD1. The junction had 8 bases not matched to a gene; V was cut back by 7 bases and J by 6 bases. Germline CDR1 SNHLY, CDR2 FYNNEI. CDR3 length: 14 amino acids. The CDR3 nucleotides read TGTGCCAGCAATTATGACAGGGGCGGTCAGCCCCAGCATTTT. Its protein product is CASNYDRGGQPQHF. Looking up the rest from reference TRBV2 and TRBJ1-5 gives the full variable domain: EPEVTQTPSHQVTQMGQEVILRCVPISNHLYFYWYRQILGQKVEFLVSFYNNEISEKSEIFDDQFSVERPDGSNFTLKIRSTKLEDSAMYFCASNYDRGGQPQHFGDGTRLSIL.

The chain links TRBV28 to TRBJ2-6; TRBD1 is a possible D gene (5 bases). With 2 bases removed from V and 4 bases from J, the gap between germline ends came to 12 bases. There are 16 residues in the CDR3. Germline loops: CDR1 MDHEN, CDR2 SYDVKM. The CDR3, as DNA: TGTGCCAGCAGTTTAGGTCAGGGTAGGGGGGCCAACGTCCTGACTTTC. Its translation: CASSLGQGRGANVLTF.

This clone was counted only a few times. J is TRBJ2-7 and V is TRBV28; the D gene is possibly TRBD2 (5 bases). This CDR3 region has 15 residues. Trimming removed 6 bases from V and 0 bases from J, with 15 bases in between. CDR1 is MDHEN, CDR2 SYDVKM, per germline. The CDR3 loop is CASSLRTVSSYEQYF. The CDR3 nucleotides read TGTGCCAGCAGCCTCCGGACTGTCAGCTCCTACGAGCAGTACTTC.

This rearrangement joins TRBV30 to TRBJ1-2; D ambiguous. Trimming took 0 bases from V and 3 from J, leaving 11 bases between them. The CDR3 has 14 amino acids. Germline CDR1 reads GTSNPN; CDR2 reads SVGIG (reference sequence). The CDR3 region is CAWSVLAEDYGYTF. CDR3 nucleotides: TGTGCCTGGAGTGTATTGGCGGAGGACTATGGCTACACCTTC.

The chain is built from TRBV9 and TRBJ2-3; 7 bases agree with TRBD1. The CDR3 contains 13 residues. Germline V gene sequence: CDR1 SGDLS, CDR2 YYNGEE. Trimming at V came to 6 bases and at J to 4 bases, leaving 5 bases not matched to a gene. This CDR3 reads CASTTGPADTQYF. The CDR3 DNA is TGTGCCAGCACGACAGGGCCGGCAGATACGCAGTATTTT.

This rearrangement joins TRBV11-2 to TRBJ2-1; maybe TRBD1 (5 bases). V gave up 2 bases and J gave up 4 bases, with 6 bases separating them. The germline CDR1 and CDR2 sequences are SGHAT and FQNNGV. The CDR3 consists of 13 residues. Here the CDR3 DNA reads TGTGCCAGCAGCTTAAACAGGTACAATGAGCAGTTCTTC. It encodes CASSLNRYNEQFF. The full variable domain, its missing parts supplied by reference TRBV11-2 and TRBJ2-1, is EAGVAQSPRYKIIEKRQSVAFWCNPISGHATLYWYQQILGQGPKLLIQFQNNGVVDDSQLPKDRFSAERLKGVDSTLKIQPAKLEDSAVYLCASSLNRYNEQFFGPGTRLTVL.